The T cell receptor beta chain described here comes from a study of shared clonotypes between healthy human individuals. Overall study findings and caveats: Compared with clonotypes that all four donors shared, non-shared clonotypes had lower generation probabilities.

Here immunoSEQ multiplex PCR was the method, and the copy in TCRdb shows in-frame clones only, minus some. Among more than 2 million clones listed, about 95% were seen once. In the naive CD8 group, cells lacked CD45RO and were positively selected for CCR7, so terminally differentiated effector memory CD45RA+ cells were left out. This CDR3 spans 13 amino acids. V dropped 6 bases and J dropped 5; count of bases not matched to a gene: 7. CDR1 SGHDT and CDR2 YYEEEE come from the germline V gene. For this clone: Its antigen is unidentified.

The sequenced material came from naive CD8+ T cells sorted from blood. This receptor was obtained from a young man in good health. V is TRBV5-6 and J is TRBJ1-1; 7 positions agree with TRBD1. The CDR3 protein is CASTTGWRTEAFF. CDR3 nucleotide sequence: TGTGCCAGCACGACAGGGTGGAGGACTGAAGCTTTCTTT.